This entry features one T cell receptor beta chain sequence. Germline CDR1 is SGHDT and CDR2 is YYEEEE. The junction had 6 bases not matched to a gene; V was cut back by 4 bases and J by 4 bases. The CDR3 covers 14 residues. The sample originates from a study of identifying expanded T cells in peripheral blood. Some clones are missing from TCRdb's copy, which holds only in-frame ones; the method was immunoSEQ multiplex PCR. The data show approximately 100,000 clones, more than 85% seen once. The sample consisted of blood. This sequence joins TRBV5-6 and TRBJ1-1; 8 bases align to TRBD1. The sequence was collected from a person between 18 and 69 years old in good health. Here the CDR3 DNA reads TGTGCCAGCAGCCCTGGACAGGGTGTCACTGAAGCTTTCTTT. Protein product: CASSPGQGVTEAFF.